This T cell receptor (beta chain) was identified during a study of tumor and adjacent non-tumor tissue in lung cancer. Study summary: Patients comprised about a dozen adenocarcinoma, a couple of squamous cell carcinoma and 1 small cell lung cancer. Stage I to III disease affected about ten men and 4 or 5 women aged about 31 to 76.

Per the germline V gene, CDR1 is MNHEY and CDR2 is SVGAGI. The CDR3 extends over 12 amino acids. Study observations and caveats: Tumor tissue had significantly higher TCR diversity than normal lung.

No cell sorting was done before RNA was extracted from the tissue. Between August and November 2014, newly diagnosed, chemotherapy-naive lung cancer patients underwent thoracic surgery in China. Three rounds of nested PCR, following a modified ARM-PCR protocol, produced the TCRbeta library. TCRdb analysed the multiplex PCR reads with MiXCR anew, one entry per CDR3 protein. The top ten clones hold 35% to 40% of a sample with approximately 120,000 distinct CDR3 sequences, roughly 80% of them seen once. A note on this clonotype: Its antigen remains unidentified. An end of the junction differs from the germline gene, which may be a read error.

This TCR was sampled from a woman aged 60 to 75 with non-small cell lung cancer. The sample consisted of lung tumor tissue. This sequence joins TRBV6-5 and TRBJ1-6; D is undetermined. The CDR3 bases are TGTGCCAACTCCGGGAAATGTTCACCCCTACACTTT. Protein: CANSGKCSPLHF.